The clone carrying this T cell receptor (beta chain) occurred a few times. This sample was taken from a study of shared clonotypes between healthy human individuals. Sequenced by immunoSEQ multiplex PCR; TCRdb stores in-frame clones only, minus some. Of about 510,000 clones in the sample, about 75% were seen once. The germline CDR1 and CDR2 sequences are SNHLY and FYNNEI. Trimming left V 7 bases short and J 5 bases short, with 9 bases between. The CDR3 extends over 11 amino acids. Every contributor of samples was a Caucasian grown-up residing in Nashville, Tennessee. The V gene is TRBV2, the J gene TRBJ2-7; D gene unclear. Sequencing input: PBMCs. The TCR sequence derives from a woman between 40 and 50 years old in good health. Some clones in this sample may be carry-over from other donors' samples. CDR3 in DNA: TGTGCCAGCACGCGTGGAAACGAGCAGTACTTC. This gives the protein CASTRGNEQYF.